This TCR beta chain is drawn from a study of T cells in Graves' hyperthyroidism and ophthalmopathy. Using RNA transcripts as the source, TCR beta CDR3 regions were amplified. HTBI primers were used for first-round RT-PCR of the TCR CDR3. TCRdb passed the multiplex PCR reads through MiXCR, listing each CDR3 protein once. The sample holds about 570,000 distinct CDR3 sequences, under 60% seen once. Diagnoses were made from clinical symptoms, serum measures (thyroxine and TRAb), thyroid ultrasound and orbital computed tomography. The sample taken for sequencing was peripheral blood or thyroid tissue (not recorded which). The TCR comes from an adult woman with Graves' disease, either hyperthyroidism or ophthalmopathy (not recorded which).

The CDR3: CSAVTGRGGFQETQYF. The CDR3 coding sequence is TGCAGTGCCGTGACAGGACGGGGAGGTTTCCAAGAGACCCAGTACTTC. The chain employs TRBV20-1 and TRBJ2-5; the D gene could be TRBD1 or TRBD2 (6 bases each). Germline V gene lookup returns CDR1 DFQATT and CDR2 SNEGSKA (reference sequence). The V and J ends lost 6 bases and 1 base respectively, with 21 bases between them. The CDR3 has 16 residues.